The TCR beta chain under discussion was sequenced for a study of CD8+CD57+ T cells in acquired aplastic anemia. By flow cytometry, patients selected for sequencing had shown an expansion of CD8+CD57+ cells. Germline V lookup: CDR1 DFQATT, CDR2 SNEGSKA (reference sequence). Trimming stripped 1 base from V and 0 bases from J, with 21 bases between. The CDR3 loop spans 18 amino acids. This clonotype was counted many times. The template used for profiling TCR beta VDJ and CDR3 was genomic DNA. TCRdb redid the calling of the reads with MiXCR, one entry per CDR3 protein. The sample has approximately 130,000 distinct CDR3 sequences, about 40% seen once; the top ten hold more than 2.5%.

Sequences were obtained from sorted CD4+, CD8+, or CD8+CD57+ T cells (not recorded which) from PBMCs. This sequence originates from a human donor with aplastic anemia. The J gene is TRBJ1-2, the V gene TRBV20-1; TRBD1 is a possible D gene (6 bases). The CDR3 here is CSARGGRTGTQSNYGYTF. The CDR3 region has the DNA TGCAGTGCTAGAGGGGGGCGAACCGGGACGCAATCTAACTATGGCTACACCTTC.